Reported below is one T cell receptor beta chain. The sample comes from a study of early T cells in non-severe SARS-CoV-2 infection. Looked up from germline, CDR1 is SGHTA and CDR2 is FQGNSA. Trimming took off 6 bases at V and 6 bases at J, with 21 bases between the two ends. The CDR3 spans 15 residues. TCRdb fed the 5' RACE reads into MiXCR, producing one record per CDR3 protein. Of 70,000 to 85,000 distinct CDR3 sequences in the sample, about 12% are singletons; the top ten hold approximately 6.1%. This chain joins TRBV7-2 and TRBJ2-7; possibly TRBD1 for D (6 bases). This TCR was recovered from an adult who was a healthcare worker with PCR-confirmed SARS-CoV-2 infection or an uninfected control (not recorded which). The specimen sequenced was whole blood. CDR3 sequence: CASRPTGSPTSEQYF. CDR3 bases: TGTGCCAGCAGACCTACAGGGTCACCTACTAGCGAGCAGTACTTC.